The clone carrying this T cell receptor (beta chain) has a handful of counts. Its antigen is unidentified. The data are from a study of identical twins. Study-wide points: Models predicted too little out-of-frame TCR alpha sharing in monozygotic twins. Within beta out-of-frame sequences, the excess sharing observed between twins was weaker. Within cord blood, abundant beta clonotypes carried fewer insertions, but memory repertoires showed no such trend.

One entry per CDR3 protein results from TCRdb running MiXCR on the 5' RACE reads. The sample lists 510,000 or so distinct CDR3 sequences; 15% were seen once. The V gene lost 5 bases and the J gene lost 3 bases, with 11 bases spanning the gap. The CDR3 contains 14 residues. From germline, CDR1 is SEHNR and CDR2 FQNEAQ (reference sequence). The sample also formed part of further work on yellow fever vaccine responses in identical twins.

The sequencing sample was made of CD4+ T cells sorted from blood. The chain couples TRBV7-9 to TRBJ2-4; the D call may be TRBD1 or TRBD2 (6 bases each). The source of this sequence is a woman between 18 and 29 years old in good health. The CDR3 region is CASSEGGSKNIQYF. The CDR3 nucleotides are TGTGCCAGCAGCGAAGGGGGGAGCAAAAACATTCAGTACTTC.